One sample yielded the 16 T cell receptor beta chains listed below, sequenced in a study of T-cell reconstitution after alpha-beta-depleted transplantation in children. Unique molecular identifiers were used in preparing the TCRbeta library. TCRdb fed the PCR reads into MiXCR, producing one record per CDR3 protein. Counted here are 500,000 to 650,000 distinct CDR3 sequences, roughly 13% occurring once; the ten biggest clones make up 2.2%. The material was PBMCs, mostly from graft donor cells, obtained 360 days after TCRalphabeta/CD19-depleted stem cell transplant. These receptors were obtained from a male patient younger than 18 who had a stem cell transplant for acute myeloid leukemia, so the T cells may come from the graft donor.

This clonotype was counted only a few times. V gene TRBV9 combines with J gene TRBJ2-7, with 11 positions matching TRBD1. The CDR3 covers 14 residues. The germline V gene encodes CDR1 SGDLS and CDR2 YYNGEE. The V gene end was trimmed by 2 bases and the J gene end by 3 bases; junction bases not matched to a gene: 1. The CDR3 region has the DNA TGTGCCAGCAGCGTGGGACAGGGGGACTACGAGCAGTACTTC. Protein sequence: CASSVGQGDYEQYF. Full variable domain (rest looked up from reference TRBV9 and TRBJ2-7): DSGVTQTPKHLITATGQRVTLRCSPRSGDLSVYWYQQSLDQGLQFLIQYYNGEERAKGNILERFSAQQFPDLHSELNLSSLELGDSALYFCASSVGQGDYEQYFGPGTRLTVT.

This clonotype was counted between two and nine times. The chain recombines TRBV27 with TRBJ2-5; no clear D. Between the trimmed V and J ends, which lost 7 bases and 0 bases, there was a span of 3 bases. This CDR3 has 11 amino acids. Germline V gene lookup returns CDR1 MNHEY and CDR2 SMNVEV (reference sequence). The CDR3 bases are TGTGCCAGCATTTACCAAGAGACCCAGTACTTC. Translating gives CASIYQETQYF.

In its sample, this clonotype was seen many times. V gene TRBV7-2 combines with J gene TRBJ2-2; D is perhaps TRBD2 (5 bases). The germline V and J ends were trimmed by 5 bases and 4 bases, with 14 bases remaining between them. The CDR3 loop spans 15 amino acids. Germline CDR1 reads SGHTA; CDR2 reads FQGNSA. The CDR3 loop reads CASSATGTLTGELFF. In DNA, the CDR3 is TGTGCCAGCAGCGCGACGGGAACCCTCACCGGGGAGCTGTTTTTT.

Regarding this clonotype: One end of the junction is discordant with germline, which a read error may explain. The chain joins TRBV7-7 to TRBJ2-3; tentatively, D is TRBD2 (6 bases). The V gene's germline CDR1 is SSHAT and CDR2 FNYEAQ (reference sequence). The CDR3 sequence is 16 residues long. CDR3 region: CASSLGASASTDTQYF. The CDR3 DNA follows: TGTGCTAGCAGCTTAGGCGCTAGCGCGAGCACAGATACGCAGTATTTT.

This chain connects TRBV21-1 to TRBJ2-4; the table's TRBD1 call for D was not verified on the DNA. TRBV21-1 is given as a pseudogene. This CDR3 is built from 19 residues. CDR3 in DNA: TGTGCCAGCAGCCGAGCCATGGACAGGATAGAACTAGCCAAAAACATTCAGTACTTC. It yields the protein CASSRAMDRIELAKNIQYF.

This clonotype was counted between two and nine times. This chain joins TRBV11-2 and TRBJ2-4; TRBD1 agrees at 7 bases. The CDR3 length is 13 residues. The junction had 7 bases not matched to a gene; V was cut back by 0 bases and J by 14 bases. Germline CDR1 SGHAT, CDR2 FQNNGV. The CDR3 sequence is CASSLDLDRVKYF. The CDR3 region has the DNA TGTGCCAGCAGCTTAGATCTTGACAGGGTGAAGTACTTC.

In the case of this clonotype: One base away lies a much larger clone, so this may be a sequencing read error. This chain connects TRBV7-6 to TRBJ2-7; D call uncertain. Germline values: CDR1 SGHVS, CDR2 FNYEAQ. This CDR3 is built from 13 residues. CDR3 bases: TGTGCCAGCGGCTTTATGGGCACCTACGAGCAGTACTTC. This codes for CASGFMGTYEQYF.

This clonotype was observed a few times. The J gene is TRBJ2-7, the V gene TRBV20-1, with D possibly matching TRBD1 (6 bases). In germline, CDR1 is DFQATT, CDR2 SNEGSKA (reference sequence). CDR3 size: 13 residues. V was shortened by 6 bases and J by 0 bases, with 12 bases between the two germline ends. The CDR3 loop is CSAPGQSSYEQYF. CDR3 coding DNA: TGCAGTGCCCCGGGACAAAGCTCCTACGAGCAGTACTTC.

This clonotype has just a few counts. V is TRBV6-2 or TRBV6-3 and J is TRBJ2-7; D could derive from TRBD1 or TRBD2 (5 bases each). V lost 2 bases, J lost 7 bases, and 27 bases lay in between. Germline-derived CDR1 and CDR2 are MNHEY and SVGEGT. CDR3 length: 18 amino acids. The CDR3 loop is CASSYTLRSRDLDEEQYF. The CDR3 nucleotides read TGTGCCAGCAGTTACACGCTCCGATCTCGGGACCTGGATGAAGAGCAGTACTTC.

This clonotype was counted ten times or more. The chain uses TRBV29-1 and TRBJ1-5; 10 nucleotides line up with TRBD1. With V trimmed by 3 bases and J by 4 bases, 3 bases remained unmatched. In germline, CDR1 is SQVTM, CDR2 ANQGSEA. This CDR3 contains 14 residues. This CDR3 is CSVEDRGKNQPQHF. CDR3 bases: TGCAGCGTTGAGGACAGGGGGAAAAATCAGCCCCAGCATTTT.

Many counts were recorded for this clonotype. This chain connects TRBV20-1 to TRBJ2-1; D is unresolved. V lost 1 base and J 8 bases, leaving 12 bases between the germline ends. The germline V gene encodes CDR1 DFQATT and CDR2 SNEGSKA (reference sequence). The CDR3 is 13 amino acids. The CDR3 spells CSARGLESDEQFF. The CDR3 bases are TGCAGTGCTAGAGGGTTAGAGTCGGATGAGCAGTTCTTC.

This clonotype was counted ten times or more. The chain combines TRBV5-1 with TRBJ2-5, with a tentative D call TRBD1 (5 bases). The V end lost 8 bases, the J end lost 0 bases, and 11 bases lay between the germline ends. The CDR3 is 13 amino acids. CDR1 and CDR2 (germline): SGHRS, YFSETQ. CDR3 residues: CASGAENQETQYF. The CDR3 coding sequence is TGCGCCAGTGGGGCGGAAAACCAAGAGACCCAGTACTTC.

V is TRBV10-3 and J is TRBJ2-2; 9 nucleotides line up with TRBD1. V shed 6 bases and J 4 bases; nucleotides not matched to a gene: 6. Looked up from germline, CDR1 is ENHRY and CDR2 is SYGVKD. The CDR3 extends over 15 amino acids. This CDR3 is CAISGQGFGTGELFF. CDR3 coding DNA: TGTGCCATCAGCGGACAGGGGTTTGGCACCGGGGAGCTGTTTTTT.

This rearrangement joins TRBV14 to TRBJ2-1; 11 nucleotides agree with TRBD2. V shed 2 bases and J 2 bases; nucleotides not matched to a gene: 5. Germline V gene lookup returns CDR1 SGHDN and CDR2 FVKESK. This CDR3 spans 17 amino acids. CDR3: CASSQLGGLAAYNEQFF. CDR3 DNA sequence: TGTGCCAGCAGCCAATTAGGGGGACTAGCGGCCTACAATGAGCAGTTCTTC.

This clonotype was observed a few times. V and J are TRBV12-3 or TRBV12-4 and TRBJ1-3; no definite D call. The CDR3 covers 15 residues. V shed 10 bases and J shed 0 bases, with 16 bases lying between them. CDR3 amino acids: CATSPGHLSGNTIYF. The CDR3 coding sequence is TGTGCCACTTCCCCCGGGCACCTCTCTGGAAACACCATATATTTT.

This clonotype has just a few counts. The CDR3 region is CSASTGERAYGYTF. For the CDR3, the DNA is TGCAGTGCAAGCACGGGGGAGCGGGCCTATGGCTACACCTTC. The V and J genes are TRBV20-1 and TRBJ1-2, with D tentatively TRBD1 (5 bases). This CDR3 has 14 residues. The germline V and J ends were trimmed by 6 bases and 4 bases, with 18 bases remaining between them. Germline CDR1 reads DFQATT; CDR2 reads SNEGSKA (reference sequence).